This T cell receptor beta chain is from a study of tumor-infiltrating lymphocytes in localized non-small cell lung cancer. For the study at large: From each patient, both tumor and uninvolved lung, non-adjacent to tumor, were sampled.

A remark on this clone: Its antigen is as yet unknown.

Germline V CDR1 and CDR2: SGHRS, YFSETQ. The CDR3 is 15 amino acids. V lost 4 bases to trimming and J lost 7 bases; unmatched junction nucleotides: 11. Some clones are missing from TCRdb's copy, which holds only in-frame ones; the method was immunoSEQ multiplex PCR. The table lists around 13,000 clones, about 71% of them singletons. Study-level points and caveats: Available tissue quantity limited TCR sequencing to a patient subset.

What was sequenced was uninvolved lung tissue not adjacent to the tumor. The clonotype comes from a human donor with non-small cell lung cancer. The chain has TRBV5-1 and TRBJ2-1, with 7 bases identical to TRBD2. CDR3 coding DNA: TGCGCCAGCAGCGTAACTAGCGAGGTCAATAATGAGCAGTTCTTC. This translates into CASSVTSEVNNEQFF.